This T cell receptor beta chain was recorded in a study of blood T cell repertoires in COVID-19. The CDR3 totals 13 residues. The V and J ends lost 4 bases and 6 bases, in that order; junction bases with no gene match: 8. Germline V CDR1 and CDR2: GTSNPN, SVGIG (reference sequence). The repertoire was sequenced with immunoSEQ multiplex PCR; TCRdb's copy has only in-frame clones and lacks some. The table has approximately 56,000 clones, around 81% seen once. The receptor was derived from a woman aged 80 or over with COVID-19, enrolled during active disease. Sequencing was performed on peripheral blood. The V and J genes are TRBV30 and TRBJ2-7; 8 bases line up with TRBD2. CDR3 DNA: TGTGCCTGGAAAACTAGCGGTAGTTTCGAGCAGTACTTC. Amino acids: CAWKTSGSFEQYF.